Below, 16 T cell receptor beta chains from the same sample are listed, as sequenced in a study of T cell repertoires in cytomegalovirus infection. Their recognized antigens are unknown. In TCRdb, the reads were re-called with MiXCR into one record per CDR3 protein. This sample has more than 250,000 distinct CDR3 sequences, with around a quarter found just once. Material: cultured PBMCs, obtained from culture after CMV antigen stimulation. All receptors come from a human donor in good health (CMV status not recorded). Some clones in this sample may be carry-over from other donors' samples.

This rearrangement joins TRBV6-1 to TRBJ2-2; 13 positions match TRBD2. Germline lookup yields CDR1 MNHNS and CDR2 SASEGT. This CDR3 contains 17 residues. Unmatched junction bases numbered 9, after V lost 6 bases and J lost 5 bases. The DNA of the CDR3 is TGTGCCAGCAGCCCCGGACTAGCGGGAGTGGTAACCGGGGAGCTGTTTTTT. This encodes CASSPGLAGVVTGELFF.

The chain combines TRBV7-4 with TRBJ2-7, with TRBD2 matching 7 bases. The junction had 13 bases not matched to a gene; V was cut back by 2 bases and J by 6 bases. The germline V gene has CDR1 SGHVT and CDR2 SQSDAQ. The CDR3 runs 16 residues. DNA of the CDR3: TGTGCCAGCAGCTTACATGGGGACTATCGTCAGCCCGAGCAGTACGTC. It codes for CASSLHGDYRQPEQYV.

The chain is built from TRBV11-3 and TRBJ1-1, with a tentative D call TRBD1 (5 bases). V was shortened by 4 bases and J by 8 bases, with 11 bases between the two germline ends. This CDR3 contains 12 residues. Germline V gene lookup returns CDR1 SGHNT and CDR2 YENEEA. The DNA for the CDR3 is TGTGCCAGCAGCTACGGGCAGGGCGAAGCTTTCTTT. It specifies CASSYGQGEAFF.

This clonotype was counted a few times. This chain links TRBV25-1 with TRBJ2-5, with D possibly being TRBD2 (6 bases). Trimming cost V 6 bases and J 7 bases, with 21 bases left between them. Per the germline V gene, CDR1 is MGHDK and CDR2 is SYGVNS. This CDR3 has 15 residues. Here the CDR3 reads CASSPDGTSVWTQYF. As DNA, the CDR3 is TGTGCCAGCAGCCCGGACGGGACTTCGGTATGGACCCAGTACTTC.

CDR3 nucleotide sequence: TGTGCCAGCAGCTTAGCGAGAACAGGCCCTAGCACAGATACGCAGTATTTT. Protein: CASSLARTGPSTDTQYF. The chain has TRBV7-9 and TRBJ2-3; TRBD1 might be the D (5 bases). This CDR3 comprises 17 residues. V lost 0 bases and J 0 bases, leaving 13 bases between the germline ends. Germline loops: CDR1 SEHNR, CDR2 FQNEAQ (reference sequence).

This chain links TRBV5-1 with TRBJ2-5, with 12 bases identical to TRBD2. Unmatched junction bases numbered 6, after V lost 2 bases and J lost 1 base. Germline values: CDR1 SGHRS, CDR2 YFSETQ. This CDR3 region has 17 residues. CDR3 loop: CASSFQASGRAQETQYF. CDR3 nucleotide sequence: TGCGCCAGCAGCTTCCAGGCTAGCGGGAGGGCCCAAGAGACCCAGTACTTC.

The genes are TRBV7-2 and TRBJ2-1, with D tentatively TRBD2 (6 bases). The length of the CDR3 is 14 residues. Trimming took off 0 bases at V and 7 bases at J, with 10 bases between the two ends. Germline lookup yields CDR1 SGHTA and CDR2 FQGNSA. The CDR3 spells CASSLAHRGNEQFF. The CDR3 DNA reads as TGTGCCAGCAGCTTAGCTCACCGGGGGAATGAGCAGTTCTTC. Drawing the rest from reference TRBV7-2 and TRBJ2-1, the complete variable domain is GAGVSQSPSNKVTEKGKDVELRCDPISGHTALYWYRQSLGQGLEFLIYFQGNSAPDKSGLPSDRFSAERTGGSVSTLTIQRTQQEDSAVYLCASSLAHRGNEQFFGPGTRLTVL.

The table lists this clonotype with many counts. This chain connects TRBV7-2 to TRBJ1-4; D unclear. The CDR3 is 13 residues long. Germline assignment: CDR1 SGHTA and CDR2 FQGNSA. The V and J ends lost 5 bases and 8 bases respectively, with 12 bases between them. The CDR3 nucleotides read TGTGCCAGCAGCCCCCGAGTCTCCGAAAAACTGTTTTTT. It translates to CASSPRVSEKLFF. The variable domain in full, with the rest retrieved from reference TRBV7-2 and TRBJ1-4, is GAGVSQSPSNKVTEKGKDVELRCDPISGHTALYWYRQSLGQGLEFLIYFQGNSAPDKSGLPSDRFSAERTGGSVSTLTIQRTQQEDSAVYLCASSPRVSEKLFFGSGTQLSVL.

The V gene is TRBV7-3, the J gene TRBJ2-1; TRBD2 matches at 12 bases. Germline V gene sequence: CDR1 SGHTA, CDR2 FQGTGA. With 5 bases clipped from V and 12 bases from J, the junction kept 11 bases outside the gene matches. The CDR3 covers 15 residues. CDR3 sequence reads: CASSELAGGPVVQFF. The CDR3 DNA is TGTGCCAGCAGCGAGCTAGCGGGAGGGCCGGTTGTGCAGTTCTTC.

A few counts support this clonotype. The V gene is TRBV6-1, the J gene TRBJ2-1; TRBD2 agrees at 10 bases. The CDR3 is made up of 15 amino acids. Per the germline V gene, CDR1 is MNHNS and CDR2 is SASEGT. The V gene end was trimmed by 1 base and the J gene end by 8 bases; junction bases not matched to a gene: 5. CDR3 bases: TGTGCCAGCAGTGAAGGTACTAGCGGGACCTATGAGCAGTTCTTC. Translated, it gives CASSEGTSGTYEQFF.

This clonotype was found many times. The chain has TRBV10-3 and TRBJ1-5; D not resolved. Between the trimmed V and J ends, which lost 7 bases and 7 bases, there was a span of 17 bases. Per germline, CDR1 ENHRY and CDR2 SYGVKD. The CDR3 consists of 14 residues. The CDR3 DNA reads TGTGCCATCACTACCGGGTTGAGGTACCAGCCCCAGCATTTT. Its protein product is CAITTGLRYQPQHF.

This clonotype was recorded many times. The chain carries TRBV7-8 and TRBJ2-7; TRBD2 agrees at 7 bases. The germline CDR1 and CDR2 sequences are SGHVS and FQNEAQ. This CDR3 has 16 residues. The V gene end was trimmed by 2 bases and the J gene end by 0 bases; junction bases not matched to a gene: 7. CDR3 sequence: CASSLPAGVNSYEQYV. The DNA of the CDR3 is TGTGCCAGCAGCTTACCTGCGGGGGTTAACTCCTACGAGCAGTACGTC.

The V call is TRBV4-2, the J call TRBJ2-7; 10 bases agree with TRBD2. Germline V gives CDR1 LGHNA, CDR2 YNFKEQ. The V and J ends lost 8 bases and 2 bases, in that order; junction bases with no gene match: 18. CDR3 length equals 18 residues. The chain's CDR3 is CASSQRGGVAGGTYEQYF. The CDR3 DNA is TGTGCCAGCTCTCAAAGGGGTGGCGTAGCGGGAGGAACCTACGAGCAGTACTTC.

The rearrangement joins TRBV4-3 to TRBJ2-5; D not certain. Germline assignment: CDR1 LGHNA and CDR2 YSLEER. The CDR3 extends over 14 amino acids. With 0 bases removed from V and 6 bases from J, the gap between germline ends came to 11 bases. For the CDR3, the DNA is TGCGCCAGCAGCCAAGATTCCGGTACGAAGACCCAGTACTTC. It codes for CASSQDSGTKTQYF.

The chain recombines TRBV7-2 with TRBJ2-5; D gene uncertain. The germline V gene has CDR1 SGHTA and CDR2 FQGNSA. The CDR3 is made up of 12 amino acids. Trimming stripped 5 bases from V and 1 base from J, with 5 bases between. This chain's CDR3 is CASSTTQETQYF. The CDR3 DNA is TGTGCCAGCAGCACTACCCAAGAGACCCAGTACTTC.

This clonotype has at least ten counts. The chain links TRBV7-2 to TRBJ2-5; 8 bases line up with TRBD2. Trimming took 2 bases from V and 1 from J; bases not matched to a gene: 3. The CDR3 consists of 15 residues. CDR1 SGHTA and CDR2 FQGNSA come from the germline V gene. CDR3 loop: CASSLFGRGQETQYF. DNA of the CDR3: TGTGCCAGCAGCTTATTCGGGAGGGGCCAAGAGACCCAGTACTTC.